Each of the 27 T cell receptor beta chains below was sequenced from the same sample in a study of T cell responses to AZD1222 COVID-19 vaccine. The method was immunoSEQ multiplex PCR; TCRdb's version includes in-frame clones alone and lacks a portion of them. The sample consists of about 83,000 clones, 85% to 90% of them appearing once. The material sequenced was peripheral blood, taken on day 0 of AZD1222 vaccination. These receptors were taken from an adult in good health.

This clone was counted once. This chain joins TRBV7-9 and TRBJ1-2, with a tentative D call TRBD1 (6 bases). This CDR3 spans 17 amino acids. Germline assignment: CDR1 SEHNR and CDR2 FQNEAQ (reference sequence). Trimming removed 5 bases at V and 1 base at J, with 20 bases between. CDR3 in amino acids: CASSPRAGDFFNYGYTF. The CDR3, as DNA: TGTGCCAGCAGCCCCCGCGCAGGGGACTTCTTTAACTATGGCTACACCTTC. Full variable domain (rest looked up from reference TRBV7-9 and TRBJ1-2): DTGVSQNPRHKITKRGQNVTFRCDPISEHNRLYWYRQTLGQGPEFLTYFQNEAQLEKSRLLSDRFSAERPKGSFSTLEIQRTEQGDSAMYLCASSPRAGDFFNYGYTFGSGTRLTVV.

Remarks on this clone: One junction end disagrees with the germline gene, perhaps due to a read error. The chain joins TRBV7-7 to TRBJ2-1; D is unresolved. The CDR3 sequence is 15 residues long. Germline CDR1 reads SSHAT; CDR2 reads FNYEAQ (reference sequence). DNA of the CDR3: TGTGCTAGCAGCCGAGACGCCCTCTCTAGGAATGAGCAGTTCTTC. This codes for CASSRDALSRNEQFF.

This chain connects TRBV7-8 to TRBJ2-5, with TRBD2 matching over 14 bases. J was trimmed by 7 bases and V by 5 bases; bases with no gene match: 9. The CDR3 loop spans 16 amino acids. The germline gives CDR1 SGHVS, CDR2 FQNEAQ. This CDR3 is CASSQGLAGARWTQYF. The CDR3 bases are TGTGCCAGCAGCCAGGGACTAGCGGGGGCCCGGTGGACCCAGTACTTC.

V gene TRBV7-8 combines with J gene TRBJ1-4; no clear D. The germline gives CDR1 SGHVS, CDR2 FQNEAQ. The V end was cut by 1 base, the J end by 0 bases, with 12 bases between. CDR3 length: 17 amino acids. CDR3 bases: TGTGCCAGCAGCTTAGACAACAGACTCCCAACTAATGAAAAACTGTTTTTT. It specifies CASSLDNRLPTNEKLFF. Variable domain in full (rest from reference TRBV7-8 and TRBJ1-4): GAGVSQSPRYKVAKRGQDVALRCDPISGHVSLFWYQQALGQGPEFLTYFQNEAQLDKSGLPSDRFFAERPEGSVSTLKIQRTQQEDSAVYLCASSLDNRLPTNEKLFFGSGTQLSVL.

The rearrangement joins TRBV6-5 to TRBJ1-3, with TRBD1 as a possible D gene (6 bases). Trimming shortened V by 4 bases and J by 3 bases, and 13 bases separated the two germline ends. Per the germline V gene, CDR1 is MNHEY and CDR2 is SVGAGI. The CDR3 has 15 residues. CDR3 coding DNA: TGTGCCAGCAGTTCACCACAGGGTCGTGGAAACACCATATATTTT. Its translation: CASSSPQGRGNTIYF.

The V gene is TRBV25-1, the J gene TRBJ2-5, with D possibly TRBD1 on 6 matching bases. The V gene lost 8 bases and the J gene lost 4 bases, with 14 bases spanning the gap. In germline, CDR1 is MGHDK, CDR2 SYGVNS. The CDR3 is made up of 13 amino acids. For the CDR3, the DNA is TGTGCCAGCGGAACAGGGATGGGAGAGACCCAGTACTTC. Amino acid sequence: CASGTGMGETQYF.

The rearrangement uses TRBV12-3 or TRBV12-4 and TRBJ1-6; D gene ambiguous. Deletions cut 3 bases from V and 9 bases from J, with 9 bases between. CDR3 length: 13 residues. The CDR3 nucleotides are TGTGCCAGCAGTTTGTCGGGGAGTTCACCCCTCCACTTT. Protein sequence: CASSLSGSSPLHF.

This chain uses TRBV19 with TRBJ1-6; unclear D gene. Germline-derived CDR1 and CDR2 are LNHDA and SQIVND (reference sequence). This CDR3 is built from 14 residues. The V end was cut by 0 bases, the J end by 12 bases, with 12 bases between. The CDR3 protein is CASSIDRVVGPLHF. As DNA, the CDR3 is TGTGCCAGTAGTATAGATCGAGTGGTTGGACCCCTCCACTTT.

This chain uses TRBV19 with TRBJ1-1; D gene uncertain. Germline V lookup: CDR1 LNHDA, CDR2 SQIVND (reference sequence). The length of the CDR3 is 14 residues. V shed 5 bases and J shed 7 bases, with 17 bases lying between them. In DNA, the CDR3 is TGTGCCAGTAGTTGGGTTATGGATTCAAGTGAAGCTTTCTTT. This gives the protein CASSWVMDSSEAFF.

This chain joins TRBV6-5 and TRBJ1-1, with a tentative D call TRBD1 (5 bases). Between the trimmed V and J ends, which lost 6 bases and 0 bases, there was a span of 14 bases. The CDR3 sequence is 15 residues long. Germline V gives CDR1 MNHEY, CDR2 SVGAGI. CDR3 DNA sequence: TGTGCCAGCAGGGGGCTCGGACGAGTGAACACTGAAGCTTTCTTT. Its protein product is CASRGLGRVNTEAFF.

This clone was recorded once. V and J are TRBV6-2 or TRBV6-3 and TRBJ2-7; TRBD2 matches at 11 bases. The junction had 5 bases not matched to a gene; V was cut back by 4 bases and J by 3 bases. Per germline, CDR1 MNHEY and CDR2 SVGEGT. The CDR3 extends over 15 amino acids. CDR3 sequence: CASSSGLADLYEQYF. CDR3 coding DNA: TGTGCCAGCAGTTCGGGACTAGCGGACCTCTACGAGCAGTACTTC.

The V gene is TRBV5-1, the J gene TRBJ2-7, with 7 bases aligning to TRBD1. CDR3 length equals 14 residues. CDR1 SGHRS and CDR2 YFSETQ come from the germline V gene. The ends lost 3 bases at V and 1 base at J; junction bases unmatched: 4. CDR3 DNA: TGCGCCAGCAGCTGGGGACAGAAGTCCTACGAGCAGTACTTC. Its protein product is CASSWGQKSYEQYF.

This chain uses TRBV6-4 with TRBJ2-4; TRBD2 might be the D (6 bases). The V end lost 0 bases, the J end lost 8 bases, and 11 bases lay between the germline ends. The CDR3 is 14 amino acids. CDR1 MRHNA and CDR2 SNTAGT come from the germline V gene. CDR3 nucleotides: TGTGCCAGCAGTGACTCCGGACTACCCCACATTCAGTACTTC. Protein: CASSDSGLPHIQYF.

The chain joins TRBV5-1 to TRBJ1-4; tentatively, D is TRBD1 (5 bases). CDR3 length equals 15 residues. Germline V gene lookup returns CDR1 SGHRS and CDR2 YFSETQ. Deletions cut 0 bases from V and 8 bases from J, with 14 bases between. Here the CDR3 reads CASSLVGDEREKLFF. The CDR3 DNA sequence: TGCGCCAGCAGCTTGGTGGGGGACGAGCGGGAAAAACTGTTTTTT.

The sample holds a few counts of this clone. J is TRBJ2-7 and V is TRBV4-2, with a weak D call TRBD1 (5 bases). This CDR3 comprises 15 residues. V lost 4 bases and J lost 6, with 19 bases in between. CDR1 is LGHNA and CDR2 is YNFKEQ in the germline V gene. The CDR3 bases are TGTGCCAGCAGCCCACCAGGCAGGGAAGTAGGCGAGCAGTACTTC. Its translation: CASSPPGREVGEQYF.

V is TRBV5-1 and J is TRBJ2-7; D may be TRBD1 (6 bases). The germline CDR1 and CDR2 sequences are SGHRS and YFSETQ. The CDR3 has 12 amino acids. Trimming left V 4 bases short and J 2 bases short, with 7 bases between. This CDR3 is CASSGTTYEQYF. DNA of the CDR3: TGCGCCAGCAGCGGGACAACCTACGAGCAGTACTTC.

The chain recombines TRBV4-1 with TRBJ1-3; no reliable D call. V was cut by 0 bases and J by 1 base, with 10 bases left in between. The CDR3 is 16 residues long. The germline gives CDR1 MGHRA, CDR2 YSYEKL. The CDR3 DNA follows: TGCGCCAGCAGCCAAGAGTGGGGTCCGTCTGGAAACACCATATATTTT. This encodes CASSQEWGPSGNTIYF.

The chain's CDR3 is CSVAGTGDFSGANVLTF. CDR3 coding DNA: TGCAGCGTGGCCGGGACAGGGGACTTCTCTGGGGCCAACGTCCTGACTTTC. This chain connects TRBV29-1 to TRBJ2-6; 10 bases line up with TRBD1. The CDR3 is 17 residues long. Per germline, CDR1 SQVTM and CDR2 ANQGSEA. V was clipped by 6 bases and J by 0 bases; unmatched bases: 8.

This clone appeared once. The chain is built from TRBV10-3 and TRBJ2-7; 10 bases align to TRBD1. Looked up from germline, CDR1 is ENHRY and CDR2 is SYGVKD. The CDR3 covers 15 residues. Losses at the gene ends were 7 bases for V and 5 bases for J; bases not matched to a gene: 11. CDR3 region: CAIKVGGQGTNEQYF. For the CDR3, the DNA is TGTGCCATCAAGGTCGGGGGACAGGGGACCAACGAGCAGTACTTC.

The chain recombines TRBV5-1 with TRBJ2-2; 7 nucleotides match TRBD1. The V gene's germline CDR1 is SGHRS and CDR2 YFSETQ. V dropped 5 bases and J dropped 0; count of bases not matched to a gene: 4. The CDR3 spans 15 residues. In DNA, the CDR3 is TGCGCCAGCAGTCCCGACAGGGCGAACACCGGGGAGCTGTTTTTT. This gives the protein CASSPDRANTGELFF.

This chain connects TRBV5-4 to TRBJ2-5; D is unresolved. This CDR3 is built from 13 residues. V was trimmed by 2 bases and J by 6 bases, leaving 11 bases between them. Germline assignment: CDR1 SGHNT and CDR2 YYREEE (reference sequence). In DNA form, the CDR3 reads TGTGCCAGCAGCTTAACTCCTTGGAAGACCCAGTACTTC. This gives the protein CASSLTPWKTQYF.

This clone came up once. V gene TRBV7-2 combines with J gene TRBJ2-7, with D hard to call. V lost 1 base and J 3 bases, leaving 10 bases between the germline ends. The germline CDR1 and CDR2 sequences are SGHTA and FQGNSA. The length of the CDR3 is 14 residues. CDR3 in amino acids: CASSLGTAYYEQYF. CDR3 nucleotides: TGTGCCAGCAGCTTAGGAACGGCCTACTACGAGCAGTACTTC.

The chain links TRBV27 to TRBJ1-6, with a tentative D call TRBD1 (5 bases). The CDR3 has 15 residues. Trimming left V 6 bases short and J 3 bases short, with 12 bases between. The V gene's germline CDR1 is MNHEY and CDR2 SMNVEV (reference sequence). The CDR3 protein is CASSQSQDYNSPLHF. CDR3 DNA: TGTGCCAGCAGCCAGTCACAGGACTATAATTCACCCCTCCACTTT.

In this sample, this clone turned up a few times. The rearrangement uses TRBV28 and TRBJ1-3; 8 nucleotides match TRBD1. CDR1 and CDR2 from the germline V gene are MDHEN and SYDVKM. V gave up 5 bases and J gave up 3 bases; unmatched junction bases: 6. The CDR3 consists of 15 residues. The CDR3 sequence: CASSGQGLGGNTIYF. The DNA of the CDR3 is TGTGCCAGCAGTGGACAGGGCCTCGGTGGAAACACCATATATTTT.

This rearrangement joins TRBV9 to TRBJ2-1; D is tentatively TRBD1 or TRBD2 (5 bases each). V lost 3 bases, J lost 0 bases, and 16 bases lay in between. The CDR3 consists of 17 residues. Germline CDR1 SGDLS, CDR2 YYNGEE. CDR3 loop: CASSGQWDQSSYNEQFF. CDR3 DNA sequence: TGTGCCAGCAGCGGCCAATGGGACCAGAGCTCCTACAATGAGCAGTTCTTC.

The chain uses TRBV12-3 or TRBV12-4 and TRBJ2-1; D remains unclear. Deletions cut 6 bases from V and 8 bases from J, with 14 bases between. This CDR3 has 13 residues. The CDR3: CASSRDSLDEQFF. The DNA for the CDR3 is TGTGCCAGCAGCCGTGATTCACTGGATGAGCAGTTCTTC.

This clone appeared once. This chain connects TRBV27 to TRBJ2-7; 8 bases agree with TRBD1. Trimming at V came to 7 bases and at J to 2 bases, leaving 10 bases not matched to a gene. This CDR3 contains 15 residues. Germline V gene data show CDR1 as MNHEY and CDR2 as SMNVEV (reference sequence). The CDR3 here is CASNLRQGRTYEQYF. The CDR3, as DNA: TGTGCCAGCAACCTTAGACAGGGGAGGACCTACGAGCAGTACTTC.